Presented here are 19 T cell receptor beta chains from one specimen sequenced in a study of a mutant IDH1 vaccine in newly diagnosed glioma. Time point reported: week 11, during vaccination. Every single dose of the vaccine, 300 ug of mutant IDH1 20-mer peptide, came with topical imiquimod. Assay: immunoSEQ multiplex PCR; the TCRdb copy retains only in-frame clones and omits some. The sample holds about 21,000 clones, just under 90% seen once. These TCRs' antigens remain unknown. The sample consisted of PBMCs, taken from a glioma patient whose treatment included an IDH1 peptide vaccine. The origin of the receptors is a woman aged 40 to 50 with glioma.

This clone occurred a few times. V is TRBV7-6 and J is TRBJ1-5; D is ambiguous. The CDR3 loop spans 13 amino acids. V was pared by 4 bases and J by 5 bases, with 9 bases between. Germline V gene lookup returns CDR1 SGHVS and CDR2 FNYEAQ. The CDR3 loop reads CASSSNRDQPQHF. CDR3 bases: TGTGCCAGCAGCTCGAACAGAGATCAGCCCCAGCATTTT.

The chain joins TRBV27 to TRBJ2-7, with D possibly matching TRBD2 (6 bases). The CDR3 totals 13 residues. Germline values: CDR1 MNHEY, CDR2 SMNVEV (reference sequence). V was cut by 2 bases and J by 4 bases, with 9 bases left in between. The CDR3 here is CASSLVAEYEQYF. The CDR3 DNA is TGTGCCAGCAGTTTAGTAGCGGAGTACGAGCAGTACTTC.

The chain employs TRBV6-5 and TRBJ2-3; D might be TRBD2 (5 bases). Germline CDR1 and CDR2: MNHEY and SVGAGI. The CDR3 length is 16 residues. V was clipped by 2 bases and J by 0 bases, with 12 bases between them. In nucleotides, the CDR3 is TGTGCCAGCAGTTACACTGGGAGAGGAAGCACAGATACGCAGTATTTT. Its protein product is CASSYTGRGSTDTQYF.

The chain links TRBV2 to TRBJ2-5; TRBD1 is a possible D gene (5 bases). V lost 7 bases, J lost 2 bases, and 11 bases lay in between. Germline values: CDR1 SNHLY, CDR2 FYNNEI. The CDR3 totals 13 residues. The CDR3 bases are TGTGCCAGCATAAGGGGTCCTCAAGAGACCCAGTACTTC. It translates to CASIRGPQETQYF.

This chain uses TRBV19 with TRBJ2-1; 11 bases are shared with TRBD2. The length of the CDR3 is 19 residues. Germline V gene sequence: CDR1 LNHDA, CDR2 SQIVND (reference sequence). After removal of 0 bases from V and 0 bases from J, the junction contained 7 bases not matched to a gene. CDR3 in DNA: TGTGCCAGTAGTATAGAGGCTAGCGGGAGGACGGGCTCCTACAATGAGCAGTTCTTC. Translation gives CASSIEASGRTGSYNEQFF. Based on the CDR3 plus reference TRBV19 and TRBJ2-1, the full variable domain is DGGITQSPKYLFRKEGQNVTLSCEQNLNHDAMYWYRQDPGQGLRLIYYSQIVNDFQKGDIAEGYSVSREKKESFPLTVTSAQKNPTAFYLCASSIEASGRTGSYNEQFFGPGTRLTVL.

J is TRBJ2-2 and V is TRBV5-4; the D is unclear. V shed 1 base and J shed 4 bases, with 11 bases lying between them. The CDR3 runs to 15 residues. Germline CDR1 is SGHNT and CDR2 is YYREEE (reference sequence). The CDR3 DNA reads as TGTGCCAGCAGCTTGCCGCTATCGGGCACCGGGGAGCTGTTTTTT. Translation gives CASSLPLSGTGELFF. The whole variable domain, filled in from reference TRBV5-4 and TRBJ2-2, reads ETGVTQSPTHLIKTRGQQVTLRCSSQSGHNTVSWYQQALGQGPQFIFQYYREEENGRGNFPPRFSGLQFPNYSSELNVNALELDDSALYLCASSLPLSGTGELFFGEGSRLTVL.

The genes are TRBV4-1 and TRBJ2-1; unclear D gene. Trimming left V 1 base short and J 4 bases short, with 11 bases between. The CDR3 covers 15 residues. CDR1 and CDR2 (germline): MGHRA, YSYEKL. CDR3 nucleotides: TGCGCCAGCAGCCAAGTAAACCAGGCTTACAATGAGCAGTTCTTC. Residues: CASSQVNQAYNEQFF.

Here the CDR3 DNA reads TGCGCCAGCAGCCCAGCGGGAGGGGACGCAGATACGCAGTATTTT. It encodes CASSPAGGDADTQYF. The rearrangement uses TRBV5-1 and TRBJ2-3; 10 bases are shared with TRBD2. The CDR3 length is 15 residues. The junction had 6 bases not matched to a gene; V was cut back by 4 bases and J by 4 bases. Germline V lookup: CDR1 SGHRS, CDR2 YFSETQ.

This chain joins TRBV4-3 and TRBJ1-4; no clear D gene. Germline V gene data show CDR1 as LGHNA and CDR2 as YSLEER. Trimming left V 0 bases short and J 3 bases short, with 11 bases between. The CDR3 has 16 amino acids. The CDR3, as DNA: TGCGCCAGCAGCCAAGATGCGGGCTCGGCTAATGAAAAACTGTTTTTT. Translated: CASSQDAGSANEKLFF.

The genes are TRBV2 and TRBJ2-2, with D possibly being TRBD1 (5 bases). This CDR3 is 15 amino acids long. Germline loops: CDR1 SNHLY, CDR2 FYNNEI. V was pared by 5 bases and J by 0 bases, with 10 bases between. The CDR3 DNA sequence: TGTGCCAGCAGTTCAGGGTGGGCGAACACCGGGGAGCTGTTTTTT. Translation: CASSSGWANTGELFF.

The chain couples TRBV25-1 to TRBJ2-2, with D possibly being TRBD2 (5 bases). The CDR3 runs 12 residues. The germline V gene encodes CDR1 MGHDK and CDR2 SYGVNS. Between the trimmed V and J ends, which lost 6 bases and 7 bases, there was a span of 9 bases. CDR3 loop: CASRPRGGELFF. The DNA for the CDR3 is TGTGCCAGCAGACCCCGGGGCGGGGAGCTGTTTTTT.

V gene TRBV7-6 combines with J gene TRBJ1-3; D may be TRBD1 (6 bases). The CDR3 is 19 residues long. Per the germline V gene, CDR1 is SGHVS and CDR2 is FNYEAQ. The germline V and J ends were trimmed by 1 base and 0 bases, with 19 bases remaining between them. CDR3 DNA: TGTGCCAGCAGCTTAGAGGGTACTTGGGGGGGCTTCTCTGGAAACACCATATATTTT. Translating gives CASSLEGTWGGFSGNTIYF.

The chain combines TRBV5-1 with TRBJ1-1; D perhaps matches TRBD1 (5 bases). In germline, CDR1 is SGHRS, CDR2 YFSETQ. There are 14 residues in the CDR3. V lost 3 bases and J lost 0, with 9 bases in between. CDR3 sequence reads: CASSSQGMNTEAFF. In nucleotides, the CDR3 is TGCGCCAGCAGCTCGCAGGGCATGAACACTGAAGCTTTCTTT.

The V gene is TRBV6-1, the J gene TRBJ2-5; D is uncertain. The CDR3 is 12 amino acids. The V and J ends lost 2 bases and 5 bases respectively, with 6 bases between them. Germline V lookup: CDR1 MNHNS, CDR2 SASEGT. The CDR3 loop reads CASSEREETQYF. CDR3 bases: TGTGCCAGCAGTGAAAGAGAGGAGACCCAGTACTTC.

The CDR3 bases are TGTGCCAGCAGCGTAGCCCCCAAGAACACTGAAGCTTTCTTT. Protein: CASSVAPKNTEAFF. The V call is TRBV9, the J call TRBJ1-1; D call uncertain. Trimming shortened V by 0 bases and J by 1 base, and 7 bases separated the two germline ends. Germline V gene data show CDR1 as SGDLS and CDR2 as YYNGEE. This CDR3 is 14 amino acids long.

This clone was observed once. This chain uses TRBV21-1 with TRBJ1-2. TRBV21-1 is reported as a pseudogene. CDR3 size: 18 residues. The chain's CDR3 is CASSNAPIHTRANYGYTF. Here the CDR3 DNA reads TGTGCCAGCAGCAATGCCCCTATCCACACTCGGGCTAACTATGGCTACACCTTC.

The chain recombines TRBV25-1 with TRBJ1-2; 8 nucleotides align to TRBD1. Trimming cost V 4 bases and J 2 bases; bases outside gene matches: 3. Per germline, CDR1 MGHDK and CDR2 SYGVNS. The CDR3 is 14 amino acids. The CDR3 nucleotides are TGTGCCAGCAGTGGACAGGGGCGCAACTATGGCTACACCTTC. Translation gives CASSGQGRNYGYTF.

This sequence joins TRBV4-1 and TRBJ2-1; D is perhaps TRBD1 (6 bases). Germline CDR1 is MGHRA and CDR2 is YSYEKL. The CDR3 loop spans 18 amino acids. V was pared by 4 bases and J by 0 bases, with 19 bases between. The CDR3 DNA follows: TGCGCCAGCAGCCGAGTAGAGACAGGCCGAGGCTCCTACAATGAGCAGTTCTTC. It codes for CASSRVETGRGSYNEQFF.

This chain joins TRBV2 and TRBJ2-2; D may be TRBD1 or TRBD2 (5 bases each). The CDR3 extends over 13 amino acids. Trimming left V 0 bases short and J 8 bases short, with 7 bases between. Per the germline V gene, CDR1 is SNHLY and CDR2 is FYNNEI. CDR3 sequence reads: CASSEAREGELFF. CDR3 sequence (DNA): TGTGCCAGCAGTGAAGCCAGGGAGGGGGAGCTGTTTTTT.